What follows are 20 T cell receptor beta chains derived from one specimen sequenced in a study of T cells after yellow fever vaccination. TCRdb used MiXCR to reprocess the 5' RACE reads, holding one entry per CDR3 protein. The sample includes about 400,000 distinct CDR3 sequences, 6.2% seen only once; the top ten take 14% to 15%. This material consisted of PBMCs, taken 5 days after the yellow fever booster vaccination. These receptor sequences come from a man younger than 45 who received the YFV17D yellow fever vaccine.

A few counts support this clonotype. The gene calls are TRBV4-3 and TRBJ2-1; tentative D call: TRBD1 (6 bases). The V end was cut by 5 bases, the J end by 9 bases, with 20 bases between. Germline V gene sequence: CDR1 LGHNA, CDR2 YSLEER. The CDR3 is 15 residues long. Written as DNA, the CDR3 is TGCGCCAGCAGCGAAGCCTCGACAGGAGAGGCTGAGCAGTTCTTC. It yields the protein CASSEASTGEAEQFF.

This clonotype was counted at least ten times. The DNA for the CDR3 is TGTGCCTCCCGGAGGCAGGGGGCAGTCACCGGGGAGCTGTTTTTT. Protein product: CASRRQGAVTGELFF. The V gene is TRBV7-2, the J gene TRBJ2-2; the match to TRBD1 covers 8 bases. Trimming removed 11 bases from V and 4 bases from J; junction bases left unmatched: 12. The germline V gene encodes CDR1 SGHTA and CDR2 FQGNSA. The CDR3 totals 15 residues. The variable domain in full, with the rest retrieved from reference TRBV7-2 and TRBJ2-2, is GAGVSQSPSNKVTEKGKDVELRCDPISGHTALYWYRQSLGQGLEFLIYFQGNSAPDKSGLPSDRFSAERTGGSVSTLTIQRTQQEDSAVYLCASRRQGAVTGELFFGEGSRLTVL.

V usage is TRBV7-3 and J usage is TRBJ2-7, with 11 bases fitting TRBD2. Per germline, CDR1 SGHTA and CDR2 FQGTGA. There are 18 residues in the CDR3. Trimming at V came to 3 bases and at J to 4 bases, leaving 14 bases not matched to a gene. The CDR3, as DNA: TGTGCCAGCAGCTTCACAGAAGGGACTAGCGGAGCCTATTACGAGCAGTACTTC. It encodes CASSFTEGTSGAYYEQYF.

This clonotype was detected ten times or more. The CDR3 region has the DNA TGCGCCAGCAGCCTAAGGGACGGGTTAGTCTCCGGGGAGCAGTACTTC. Translation: CASSLRDGLVSGEQYF. The chain couples TRBV5-1 to TRBJ2-7, with D perhaps being TRBD1 or TRBD2 (5 bases each). Germline V gene sequence: CDR1 SGHRS, CDR2 YFSETQ. This CDR3 is built from 16 residues. V shed 4 bases and J shed 7 bases, with 24 bases lying between them.

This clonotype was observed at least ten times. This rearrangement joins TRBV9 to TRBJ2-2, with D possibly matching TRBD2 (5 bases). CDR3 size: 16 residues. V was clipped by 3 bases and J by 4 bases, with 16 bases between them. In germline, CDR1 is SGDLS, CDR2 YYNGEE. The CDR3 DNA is TGTGCCAGCAGCGCGAGCGGAACAGCCCCCACCGGGGAGCTGTTTTTT. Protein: CASSASGTAPTGELFF.

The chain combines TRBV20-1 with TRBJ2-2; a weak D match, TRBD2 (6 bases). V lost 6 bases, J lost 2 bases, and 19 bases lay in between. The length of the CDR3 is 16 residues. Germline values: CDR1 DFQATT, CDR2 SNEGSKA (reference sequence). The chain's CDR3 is CSAERPGLLNTGELFF. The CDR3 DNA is TGCAGTGCGGAAAGACCGGGACTCTTAAACACCGGGGAGCTGTTTTTT.

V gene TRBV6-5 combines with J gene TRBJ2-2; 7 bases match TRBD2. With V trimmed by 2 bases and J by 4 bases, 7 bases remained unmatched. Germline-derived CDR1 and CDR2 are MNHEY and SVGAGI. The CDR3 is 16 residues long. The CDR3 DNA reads TGTGCCAGCAGTTACCCCTTCGGGGAGGGCACCGGGGAGCTGTTTTTT. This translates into CASSYPFGEGTGELFF.

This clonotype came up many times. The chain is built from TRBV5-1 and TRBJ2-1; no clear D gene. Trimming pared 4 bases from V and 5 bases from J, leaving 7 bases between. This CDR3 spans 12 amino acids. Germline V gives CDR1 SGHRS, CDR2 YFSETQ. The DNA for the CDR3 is TGCGCCAGCAGCGGAACAGACAATGAGCAGTTCTTC. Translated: CASSGTDNEQFF.

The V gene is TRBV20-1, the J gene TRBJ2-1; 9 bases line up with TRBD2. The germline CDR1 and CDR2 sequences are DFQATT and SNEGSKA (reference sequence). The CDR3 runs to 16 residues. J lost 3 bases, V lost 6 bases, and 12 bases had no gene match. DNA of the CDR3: TGCAGTGCAAAACCTTCGCTAGCGGGAAACTACAATGAGCAGTTCTTC. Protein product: CSAKPSLAGNYNEQFF.

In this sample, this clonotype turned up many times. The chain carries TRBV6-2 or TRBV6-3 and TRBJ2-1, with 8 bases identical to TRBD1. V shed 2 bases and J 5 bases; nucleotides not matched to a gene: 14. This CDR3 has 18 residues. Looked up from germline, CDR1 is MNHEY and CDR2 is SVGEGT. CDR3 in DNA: TGTGCCAGCAGTTACAAGGGACAGGAAAACTCGTGGGACAATGAGCAGTTCTTC. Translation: CASSYKGQENSWDNEQFF.

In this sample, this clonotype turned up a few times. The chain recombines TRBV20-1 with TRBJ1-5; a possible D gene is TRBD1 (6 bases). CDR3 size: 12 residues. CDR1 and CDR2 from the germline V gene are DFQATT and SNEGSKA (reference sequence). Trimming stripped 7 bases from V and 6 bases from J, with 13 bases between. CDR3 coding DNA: TGCAGTGTCCAGGGAGGGGGTCAGCCCCAGCATTTT. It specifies CSVQGGGQPQHF.

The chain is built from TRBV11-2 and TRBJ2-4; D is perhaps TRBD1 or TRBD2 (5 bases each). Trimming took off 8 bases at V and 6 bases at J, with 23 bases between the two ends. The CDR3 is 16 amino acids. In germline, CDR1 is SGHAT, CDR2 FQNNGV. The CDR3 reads CASSLDQRVGGNIQYF. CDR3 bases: TGTGCCAGCTCTCTGGACCAACGGGTTGGGGGAAACATTCAGTACTTC.

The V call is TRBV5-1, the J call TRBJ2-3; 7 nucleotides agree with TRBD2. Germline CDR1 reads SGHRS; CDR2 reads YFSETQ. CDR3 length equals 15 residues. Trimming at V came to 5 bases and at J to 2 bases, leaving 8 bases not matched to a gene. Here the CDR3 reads CASRGGSSATDTQYF. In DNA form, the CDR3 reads TGCGCCAGCAGGGGCGGGAGTTCCGCCACAGATACGCAGTATTTT.

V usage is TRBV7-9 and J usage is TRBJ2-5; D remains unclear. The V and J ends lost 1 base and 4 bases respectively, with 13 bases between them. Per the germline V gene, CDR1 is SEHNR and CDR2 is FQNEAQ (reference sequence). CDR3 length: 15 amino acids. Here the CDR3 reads CASSLGRTRAETQYF. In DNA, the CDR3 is TGTGCCAGCAGCTTAGGGCGGACGAGAGCAGAGACCCAGTACTTC.

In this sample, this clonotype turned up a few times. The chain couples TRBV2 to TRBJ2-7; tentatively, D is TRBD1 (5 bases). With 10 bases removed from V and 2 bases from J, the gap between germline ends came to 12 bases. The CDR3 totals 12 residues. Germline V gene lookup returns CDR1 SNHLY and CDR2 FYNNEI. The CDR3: CATTGSPYEQYF. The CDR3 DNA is TGTGCCACCACAGGATCTCCCTACGAGCAGTACTTC.

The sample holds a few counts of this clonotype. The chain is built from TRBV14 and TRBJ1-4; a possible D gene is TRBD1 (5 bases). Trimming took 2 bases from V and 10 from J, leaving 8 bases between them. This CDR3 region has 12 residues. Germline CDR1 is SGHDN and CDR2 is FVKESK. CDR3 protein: CASSQWRGKLFF. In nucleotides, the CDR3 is TGTGCCAGCAGCCAATGGAGGGGAAAACTGTTTTTT.

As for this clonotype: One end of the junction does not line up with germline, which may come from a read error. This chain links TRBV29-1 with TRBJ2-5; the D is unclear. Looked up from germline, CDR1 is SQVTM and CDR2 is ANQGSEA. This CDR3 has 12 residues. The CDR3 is CSVGYLGETRYF. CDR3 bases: TGCAGCGTTGGCTATCTGGGTGAGACCCGGTACTTC.

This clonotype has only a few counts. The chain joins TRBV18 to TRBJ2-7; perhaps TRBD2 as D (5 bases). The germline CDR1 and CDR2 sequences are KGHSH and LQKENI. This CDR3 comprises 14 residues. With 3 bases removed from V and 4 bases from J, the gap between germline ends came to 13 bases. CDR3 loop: CASSPAGITYEQYF. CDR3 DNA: TGTGCCAGCTCACCCGCCGGGATTACTTACGAGCAGTACTTC. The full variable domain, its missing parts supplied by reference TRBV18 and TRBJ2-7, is NAGVMQNPRHLVRRRGQEARLRCSPMKGHSHVYWYRQLPEEGLKFMVYLQKENIIDESGMPKERFSAEFPKEGPSILRIQQVVRGDSAAYFCASSPAGITYEQYFGPGTRLTVT.

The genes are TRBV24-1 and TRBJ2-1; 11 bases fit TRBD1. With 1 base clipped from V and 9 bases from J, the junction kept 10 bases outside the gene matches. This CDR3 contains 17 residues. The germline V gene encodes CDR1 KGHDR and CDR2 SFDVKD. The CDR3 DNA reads TGTGCCACCAGTGATTTAGGGACAGGGGGGCTTTACGGTGAGCAGTTCTTC. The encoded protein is CATSDLGTGGLYGEQFF.

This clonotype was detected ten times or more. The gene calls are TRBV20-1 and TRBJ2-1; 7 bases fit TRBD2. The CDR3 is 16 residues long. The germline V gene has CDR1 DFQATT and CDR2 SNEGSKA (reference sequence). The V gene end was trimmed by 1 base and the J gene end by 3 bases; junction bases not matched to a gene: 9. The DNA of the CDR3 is TGCAGTGCTAGAGGTCTAGCGGCTGATATCTACAATGAGCAGTTCTTC. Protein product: CSARGLAADIYNEQFF.